This TCR beta chain was identified in a study of shared clonotypes between healthy human individuals. Remarks on this clone: Its matching antigen is unknown.

Study-wide results and caveats: Generation probabilities of non-shared clonotypes were lower (relative to those shared by all four donors). Among the subsets, naive ones generally showed larger estimated richness than memory ones. Limited genetic and exposure-history diversity came from having few donors.

CDR3 size: 13 residues. Germline V lookup: CDR1 MNHNY, CDR2 SVGAGI (reference sequence). The V end was cut by 7 bases, the J end by 2 bases, with 11 bases between. Using immunoSEQ multiplex PCR, the repertoire was profiled, and TCRdb retains in-frame clones only, with some absent. The profile covers roughly 1,000,000 clones, with more than 75% appearing a single time and more than 0.55% taken by the ten largest. The genes are TRBV6-6 and TRBJ1-2; D ambiguous. The sequenced sample consisted of memory CD4+ T cells from PBMCs. Subset here: CD45RA-negative fraction. This clonotype originated in a man aged 18 to 35 in good health. Some clones in this sample may be carry-over from other donors' samples. CDR3 protein: CASTRGTNYGYTF. DNA for the CDR3: TGTGCCAGCACCCGGGGAACGAACTATGGCTACACCTTC.